This TCR beta chain appears in the sequencing data of a study of shared clonotypes between healthy human individuals. Study in general: Three CD4 naive, three CD4 memory, two CD8 naive and one CD8 memory plate were used per donor.

Findings of the study overall: A generally larger estimated richness was seen in naive subsets than in memory subsets. Only blood was sampled, and tissue TCR repertoires likely differ from blood ones.

As to this clone: What it recognizes is unknown.

Per sorted-subset replicate PCR, input was around 220 ng DNA, representing tens of thousands of T cell genomes. The assay was immunoSEQ multiplex PCR, and TCRdb's table has in-frame clones only and misses some. The top ten clones hold about a third of a sample with fewer than 850,000 clones, about 90% of them seen once. CDR1 and CDR2 from the germline V gene are SQVTM and ANQGSEA. J was trimmed by 7 bases and V by 7 bases; bases with no gene match: 8. The CDR3 is 14 residues long. This TCR was sampled from a man between 18 and 29 years old in good health. Some clones in this sample may be carry-over from other donors' samples. The specimen was memory CD8+ T cells from PBMCs. Stated subset: CD45RO+ cells pooled with CCR7-negative TemRA cells. The chain joins TRBV29-1 to TRBJ1-6, with 9 bases identical to TRBD1. This CDR3 is CSARTGALNSPLHF. CDR3 coding DNA: TGCAGCGCCCGGACAGGGGCTCTGAATTCACCCCTCCACTTT.